What follows is one T cell receptor beta chain and its context. Profiling relied on immunoSEQ multiplex PCR, and the TCRdb table lists in-frame clones only, not all of them. The sample has 90,000 to 150,000 clones, just over 90% seen once. This specimen comes from a study of control samples from healthy donors and cancer patients. Trimming shortened V by 5 bases and J by 9 bases, and 10 bases separated the two germline ends. This CDR3 is built from 11 residues. The germline CDR1 and CDR2 sequences are MNHEY and SVGAGI. The sample consisted of blood. The TCR originated in a woman in her late teens or twenties in good health. The genes are TRBV6-5 and TRBJ1-1, with no clear D. The CDR3 coding sequence is TGTGCCAGCAGTAAGGGATCCCAAGCTTTCTTT. This translates into CASSKGSQAFF.